A selection of T cell receptor beta chains follows, all from one sample in a study of T-cell memory formation after mild COVID-19. TCRdb called the 5' RACE reads again in MiXCR, with one record for every CDR3 protein. The repertoire holds around 90,000 distinct CDR3 sequences, with around 13% as singletons. Sample: PBMCs or a T cell subset sorted from them (not recorded which). These receptors came from an adult woman who had mild COVID-19 (a few samples of this study predate the infection). Cell type and time point are not known. The CDR3 runs from the conserved cysteine through the conserved F or W. The D gene is left open where the match is weak. Only part of the rows carry a size: once, few, many, or a class if the clone is expanded.

>TRBJ2-1|17|TRBV6-5|NA|NA
TGTGCCAGCAGTTACTCGAAATCGATACTTGGCGACAATGAGCAGTTCTTC
CASSYSKSILGDNEQFF
>TRBJ2-7|16|TRBV7-2|NA|few
TGTGCCAGCAGTCCCGAAGGGCGCGACGGGTCCTACGAGCAGTACTTC
CASSPEGRDGSYEQYF
>TRBJ2-1|13|TRBV5-1|NA|few
TGCGCCAGCAGCCGGGCGTCGTACAATGAGCAGTTCTTC
CASSRASYNEQFF
>TRBJ1-1|13|TRBV4-2|NA|NA
TGTGCCAGCAGTACGGGGGGTCTGGCTGAAGCTTTCTTT
CASSTGGLAEAFF
>TRBJ2-5|13|TRBV24-1|TRBD2|NA
TGTGCCCCAGGGAGGGGCTGGGCAGAGACCCAGTACTTC
CAPGRGWAETQYF
>TRBJ2-7|13|TRBV6-5|NA|many
TGTGCCAGCAGTTACTCGGGGTCCTACGAGCAGTACTTC
CASSYSGSYEQYF
>TRBJ2-7|15|TRBV12-3/TRBV12-4|NA|NA
TGTGCCAGCAGTTTATCCAGCGAGTCGACCTACGAGCAGTACTTC
CASSLSSESTYEQYF
>TRBJ2-7|15|TRBV4-3|NA|NA
TGCGCCAGCAGCCAGCGCGGGGATACGAGCTACGAGCAGTACTTC
CASSQRGDTSYEQYF
>TRBJ2-7|14|TRBV20-1|TRBD2|few
TGCAGTGCTAGGGAACTAGCGGAGGGCTACGAGCAGTACTTC
CSARELAEGYEQYF
>TRBJ2-2|15|TRBV7-6|NA|few
TGTGCCAGCAGCCAGAGGACAGTTGTCACCGGGGAGCTGTTTTTT
CASSQRTVVTGELFF
>TRBJ1-1|14|TRBV7-9|NA|many
TGTGCCAGCAGGCCCAACGAGGGGGGGACTGAAGCTTTCTTT
CASRPNEGGTEAFF
>TRBJ2-3|17|TRBV20-1|NA|few
TGCAGTGCTTTTAATTCTCCGGGTTACCGCAGCACAGATACGCAGTATTTT
CSAFNSPGYRSTDTQYF
>TRBJ1-2|15|TRBV20-1|NA|once
TGCAGTGCTAGAGACGATAGGGTTACTAACTATGGCTACACCTTC
CSARDDRVTNYGYTF
>TRBJ2-7|15|TRBV7-9|TRBD2|few
TGTGCCAGCAGCTTAGTGACTAGCGACTCCTACGAGCAGTACTTC
CASSLVTSDSYEQYF
>TRBJ1-3|17|TRBV12-3/TRBV12-4|NA|NA
TGTGCCAGCAGTTCCGCCCCCGACCCTCACTCTGGAAACACCATATATTTT
CASSSAPDPHSGNTIYF
>TRBJ1-1|18|TRBV3-1|NA|NA
TGTGCCAGCAGCCAAAATCCGGGGGCATGGTACGGGGACACTGAAGCTTTCTTT
CASSQNPGAWYGDTEAFF
>TRBJ1-2|11|TRBV29-1|NA|few
TGCAGCGTTGAGCTGAACTATGGCTACACCTTC
CSVELNYGYTF
>TRBJ1-2|16|TRBV20-1|NA|NA
TGCAGTGCTAGAGAGTTGACAGCACAAGCTAACTATGGCTACACCTTC
CSARELTAQANYGYTF
>TRBJ2-1|16|TRBV6-5|TRBD2|few
TGTGCCAGCAGTTACGGTAGCGGGGAACCTTACAATGAGCAGTTCTTC
CASSYGSGEPYNEQFF
>TRBJ2-7|13|TRBV15|NA|NA
TGTGCCACCAGCCTGGGGTGGTCCTACGAGCAGTACTTC
CATSLGWSYEQYF
>TRBJ2-1|16|TRBV6-6|TRBD2|NA
TGTGCCAGCAGTTACTCGATGCTAGCGGCCAACAATGAGCAGTTCTTC
CASSYSMLAANNEQFF
>TRBJ1-2|13|TRBV29-1|TRBD1|NA
TGCAGCGTTTACCCGGGACAGGGCCAGGGCTACACCTTC
CSVYPGQGQGYTF
>TRBJ2-1|20|TRBV21-1|NA|NA
TGTGCCAGCAGCACCCGTGGTGGTTGTGAGGGGGATCGCACCTACAATGAGCAGTTCTTC
CASSTRGGCEGDRTYNEQFF
>TRBJ2-5|16|TRBV5-1|TRBD2|NA
TGCGCCAGCAGCGAGGGACTAGCGGGAGTTCGAGAGACCCAGTACTTC
CASSEGLAGVRETQYF
>TRBJ2-1|15|TRBV5-1|NA|few
TGCGCCAGCAGCTTAGGGCAGTCTTTCTACAATGAGCAGTTCTTC
CASSLGQSFYNEQFF
>TRBJ2-3|17|TRBV6-5|NA|few
TGTGCCAGCAGCCTATCCCCCAGGCTGGATGAGACAGATACGCAGTATTTT
CASSLSPRLDETDTQYF
>TRBJ2-2|12|TRBV7-3|NA|NA
TGTGCCAGCTCATCGTTGGGAGGGGAGCTGTTTTTT
CASSSLGGELFF
>TRBJ2-3|18|TRBV6-5|TRBD1|many
TGTGCCAGCAGACCCCGGGACAGGGTAGGGGGTAGCACAGATACGCAGTATTTT
CASRPRDRVGGSTDTQYF
>TRBJ2-7|13|TRBV5-1|TRBD2|NA
TGCGCCAGCAGCTGGACTAGCGGCGACGAGCAGTACTTC
CASSWTSGDEQYF
>TRBJ2-7|14|TRBV5-6|TRBD2|many
TGTGCCAGCAGCTTGGGTGCAGTCCCTAGCGGGCAGTACTTC
CASSLGAVPSGQYF
>TRBJ2-5|14|TRBV18|NA|few
TGTGCCAGCTCACCGGGGAATACGGAGGAGACCCAGTACTTC
CASSPGNTEETQYF
>TRBJ2-2|16|TRBV6-1|NA|NA
TGTGCCAGCAGTGATTGGCAGGTACCGAACACCGGGGAGCTGTTTTTT
CASSDWQVPNTGELFF
>TRBJ1-2|13|TRBV5-5|NA|many
TGTGCCAGCAGCTTGGAATCCGGGTATGGCTACACCTTC
CASSLESGYGYTF
>TRBJ2-7|11|TRBV27|NA|NA
TGTGCCAGCAGTTTTCTTCACGAGCAGTACTTC
CASSFLHEQYF
>TRBJ2-5|15|TRBV7-9|TRBD2|few
TGTGCCAGCAGCTCCATAGCGGGAGCGGGAGAGACCCAGTACTTC
CASSSIAGAGETQYF
>TRBJ1-2|14|TRBV20-1|NA|few
TGCAGTGCTAGGCGGATCGAGACAGGCTATGGCTACACCTTC
CSARRIETGYGYTF
>TRBJ2-2|14|TRBV6-5|NA|few
TGTGCCAGCAGTCTAGATGCCGACACCGGGGAGCTGTTTTTT
CASSLDADTGELFF
>TRBJ2-5|11|TRBV29-1|TRBD1|few
TGCAGCGTTGCTGAACAGGGGATGCAGTACTTC
CSVAEQGMQYF
>TRBJ1-5|16|TRBV12-3/TRBV12-4|TRBD1|NA
TGTGCCAGCAGTCTACAGGGGTTTGTTTCCAATCAGCCCCAGCATTTT
CASSLQGFVSNQPQHF
>TRBJ2-1|15|TRBV9|NA|NA
TGTGCCAGCAGCCTTCCTGTGGCAGGTACGGATGAGCAGTTCTTC
CASSLPVAGTDEQFF
>TRBJ2-1|16|TRBV5-1|NA|NA
TGCGCCAGCAGCTTGGAGGCCGGGGGCCCTTACAATGAGCAGTTCTTC
CASSLEAGGPYNEQFF
>TRBJ2-3|14|TRBV27|TRBD1|few
TGTGCCAGCAGTCTCACAGGGGCCCGGGATACGCAGTATTTT
CASSLTGARDTQYF
>TRBJ2-7|13|TRBV29-1|NA|few
TGCAGCGTTGAACAGGCTGGACCATACGAGCAGTACTTC
CSVEQAGPYEQYF
>TRBJ2-3|15|TRBV20-1|TRBD2|few
TGCAGTGCCCGAGCGGCTAGCGGGCCCACAGATACGCAGTATTTT
CSARAASGPTDTQYF
>TRBJ2-1|16|TRBV13|NA|NA
TGTGCCAGCAGCTTAAGTGGGTTCCCAGTAGGCAATGAGCAGTTCTTC
CASSLSGFPVGNEQFF
>TRBJ2-1|15|TRBV4-2|TRBD2|few
TGTGCCAGCAACCCTCTAGCGGGAGTGGGCAATGAGCAGTTCTTC
CASNPLAGVGNEQFF